What follows describes a single T cell receptor (beta chain). Data came from immunoSEQ multiplex PCR; TCRdb stores just in-frame clones and leaves some out. In the table there are 30,000 to 45,000 clones, roughly 90% of which are singletons. This entry comes from a study of lymphopenia after photon versus proton radiotherapy. The sequence was obtained from a man aged 55 to 70 with cholangiocarcinoma. Specimen: peripheral blood, collected from a patient treated with photon-based radiotherapy.

The CDR3 region has the DNA TGTGCCAGCAGCTTAGTCCCAGGGTCGGATGAGCAGTTCTTC. Protein sequence: CASSLVPGSDEQFF. The chain couples TRBV7-8 to TRBJ2-1; possibly TRBD1 for D (5 bases). V was clipped by 1 base and J by 8 bases, with 12 bases between them. From germline, CDR1 is SGHVS and CDR2 FQNEAQ. CDR3 length: 14 residues.